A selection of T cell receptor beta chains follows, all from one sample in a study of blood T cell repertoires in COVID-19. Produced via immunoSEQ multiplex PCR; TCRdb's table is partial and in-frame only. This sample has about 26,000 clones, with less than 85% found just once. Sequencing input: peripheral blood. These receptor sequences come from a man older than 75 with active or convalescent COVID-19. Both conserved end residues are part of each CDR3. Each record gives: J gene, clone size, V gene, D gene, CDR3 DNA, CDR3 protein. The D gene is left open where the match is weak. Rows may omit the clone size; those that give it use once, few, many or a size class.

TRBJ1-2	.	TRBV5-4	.	TGTGCCAGCAGCTTGGGTCAGGGAATGGGCGGCTACACCTTC	CASSLGQGMGGYTF
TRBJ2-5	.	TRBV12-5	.	TGTGCTAGTTCCCCGGAAGAGCGGCCTCCAAGAGGGTGGAACTTC	CASSPEERPPRGWNF
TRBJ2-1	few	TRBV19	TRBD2	TGTGCCAGTAGTGAAAGCGGGAGTATTGGTAATGAGCAGTTCTTC	CASSESGSIGNEQFF
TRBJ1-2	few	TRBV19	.	TGTGCCAGTAGTATTCCAGGCAGGGAAGTCTATGGCTACACCTTC	CASSIPGREVYGYTF
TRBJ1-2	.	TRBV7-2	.	TGTGCCAGCAGCTTAGAGGTAGCCGTCTATGGCTACACCTTC	CASSLEVAVYGYTF
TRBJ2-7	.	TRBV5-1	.	TGCGCCAGCAGCCCCGCCCTCGGGGAACGAATCTACGAGCAGTACTTC	CASSPALGERIYEQYF
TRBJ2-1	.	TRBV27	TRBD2	TGTGCCAGCAGGCGGGGACTAGTTTCCTACAATGAGCAGTTCTTC	CASRRGLVSYNEQFF
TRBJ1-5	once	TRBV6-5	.	TGTGCCAGCAGTTTCCAGTCTAGCAATCAGCCCCAGCATTTT	CASSFQSSNQPQHF
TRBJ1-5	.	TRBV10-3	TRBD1	TGTGCCATCAGTGACTCGGACAGGGGATACCAGCCCCAGCATTTT	CAISDSDRGYQPQHF
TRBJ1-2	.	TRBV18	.	TGTGCCAGCTCACCACCTATTGCGGGGAGCGGCTACACCTTC	CASSPPIAGSGYTF
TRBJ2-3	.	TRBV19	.	TGTGCCAGTAGTTTCGCGGTAGGCAGCACAGATACGCAGTATTTT	CASSFAVGSTDTQYF
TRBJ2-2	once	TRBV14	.	TGTGCCAGCGGGCAGGTCGACACCGGGGAGCTGTTTTTT	CASGQVDTGELFF
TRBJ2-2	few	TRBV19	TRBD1	TGTGCGACTACCCTCCGGGACAGACCGAACACCGGGGAGCTGTTTTTT	CATTLRDRPNTGELFF
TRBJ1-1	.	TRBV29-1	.	TGCAGCGTTGGTATGGCCGGGGGAGGAAAGACTGAAGCTTTCTTT	CSVGMAGGGKTEAFF
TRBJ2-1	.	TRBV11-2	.	TGTGCCAGCAGCTTAGTGCTCTCCGGGGGAGGGCAGTTCTTC	CASSLVLSGGGQFF
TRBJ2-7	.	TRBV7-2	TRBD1	TGTGCCAGCAGCTTAGAATGGGGACAGGGGATATACGAGCAGTACTTC	CASSLEWGQGIYEQYF
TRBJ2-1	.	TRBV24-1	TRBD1	TGTGCCACCTCCGCCATCCCGGGACAGGGGGGCGATGAGCAGTTCTTC	CATSAIPGQGGDEQFF
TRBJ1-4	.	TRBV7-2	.	TGTGCCAGCAGCTTAGGGCCCCCACAGGGTCAGAATGAAAAACTGTTTTTT	CASSLGPPQGQNEKLFF
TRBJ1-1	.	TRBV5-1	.	TGCGCCAGCAGCTATTTGCAGGGTAGGGACACTGAAGCTTTCTTT	CASSYLQGRDTEAFF
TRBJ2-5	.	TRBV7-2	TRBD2	TGTGCCAGCAGCTTAAGACTAGCGGGGTATCAAGAGACCCAGTACTTC	CASSLRLAGYQETQYF
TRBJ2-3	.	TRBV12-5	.	TGTGCTAGTGGTTTAGGAGGGGCCTTCACAGATACGCAGTATTTT	CASGLGGAFTDTQYF
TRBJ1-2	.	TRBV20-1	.	TGCAGTGCTAGTTTTCCCCCAGGGGCAGGGGCCATCCTCTATGGCTACACCTTC	CSASFPPGAGAILYGYTF
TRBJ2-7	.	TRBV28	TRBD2	TGTGCCAGCACCCTAGCGGGAGGAACTTACGAGCAGTACTTC	CASTLAGGTYEQYF
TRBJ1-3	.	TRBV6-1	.	TGTGCCAGCAGTGAACCGGACGGGATAAACACCATATATTTT	CASSEPDGINTIYF
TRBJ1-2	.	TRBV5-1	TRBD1	TGCGCCAGCAGCTTGGCCCAGGGACAGGGGAACTATGGCTACACCTTC	CASSLAQGQGNYGYTF
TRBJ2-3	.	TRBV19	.	TGTGCCAGTAGTATAGGCGCTAGTTTGTCCACAGATACGCAGTATTTT	CASSIGASLSTDTQYF
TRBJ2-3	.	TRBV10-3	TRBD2	TGTGCCATCACCGGGACTAGCGGGGGTGCAGATACGCAGTATTTT	CAITGTSGGADTQYF
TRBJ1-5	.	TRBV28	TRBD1	TGTGCCAGCAGTACGGGACAGACTAAGTATAGCAATCAGCCCCAGCATTTT	CASSTGQTKYSNQPQHF
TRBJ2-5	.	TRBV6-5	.	TGTGCCGTCACGGGGGTACAAGAGACCCAGTACTTC	CAVTGVQETQYF
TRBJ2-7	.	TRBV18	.	TGTGCCAGCTCACCCCGACAGGATTATTACGAGCAGTACTTC	CASSPRQDYYEQYF
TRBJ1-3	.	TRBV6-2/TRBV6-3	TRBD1	TGTGCCAGCAGTCGAGGACAGGGGGCCGGAAACACCATATATTTT	CASSRGQGAGNTIYF
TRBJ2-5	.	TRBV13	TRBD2	TGTGCCAGCAGCCCACCTTCACTAGCGGGGCAAGAGACCCAGTACTTC	CASSPPSLAGQETQYF
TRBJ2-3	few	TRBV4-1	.	TGCGCCAGCAGCACCAGTGGCCCCCGGGGAGATACGCAGTATTTT	CASSTSGPRGDTQYF
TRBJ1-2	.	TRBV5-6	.	TGTGCCAGCAGCTCGGCCGGTCGGGGGGCAGGCTATGGCTACACCTTC	CASSSAGRGAGYGYTF
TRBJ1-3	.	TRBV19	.	TGTGGATCGGGTCGGAGCTTCTCTGGAAACACCATATATTTT	CGSGRSFSGNTIYF